The 8 T cell receptor beta chains reported below all come from one sample, sequenced in a study of CD8 T cells in ankylosing spondylitis. TCRdb re-called the 5' RACE reads with MiXCR, one entry per CDR3 protein. The sample records about 140,000 distinct CDR3 sequences, 30% to 35% being singletons. The sample taken for sequencing was synovial fluid, either unsorted or a sorted T cell fraction (not recorded which). The receptors shown here come from a male donor with ankylosing spondylitis.

This clonotype was counted ten times or more. The chain is built from TRBV4-3 and TRBJ2-5; no definite D call. The CDR3 loop spans 13 amino acids. Per germline, CDR1 LGHNA and CDR2 YSLEER. The V end was cut by 2 bases, the J end by 4 bases, with 8 bases between. This chain's CDR3 is CASSQSILETQYF. In DNA, the CDR3 is TGCGCCAGCAGCCAATCGATCTTAGAGACCCAGTACTTC.

The rearrangement uses TRBV6-5 and TRBJ1-1; D call uncertain. CDR1 and CDR2 (germline): MNHEY, SVGAGI. This CDR3 is 13 amino acids long. V shed 0 bases and J shed 7 bases, with 9 bases lying between them. The CDR3 nucleotides read TGTGCCAGCAGTTACTCGATAGGGTTTGAAGCTTTCTTT. It translates to CASSYSIGFEAFF.

In its sample, this clonotype was seen a few times. V is TRBV3-1 and J is TRBJ2-7; D call uncertain. The ends were cut back, 1 base at V and 6 bases at J, with 4 bases in the middle. Germline V gene data show CDR1 as LGHDT and CDR2 as YNNKEL (reference sequence). CDR3 length equals 11 residues. Here the CDR3 reads CASSQAFEQYF. The CDR3, as DNA: TGTGCCAGCAGCCAAGCTTTCGAGCAGTACTTC.

Ten or more counts support this clonotype. The rearrangement uses TRBV20-1 and TRBJ1-4, with 8 nucleotides matching TRBD1. The ends lost 2 bases at V and 4 bases at J; junction bases unmatched: 3. Germline values: CDR1 DFQATT, CDR2 SNEGSKA (reference sequence). CDR3 length: 14 amino acids. CDR3 loop: CSARMTGVNEKLFF. CDR3 sequence (DNA): TGCAGTGCTAGAATGACAGGGGTTAATGAAAAACTGTTTTTT.

The genes are TRBV7-6 and TRBJ2-7; 11 bases line up with TRBD1. The CDR3 contains 16 residues. The germline V gene encodes CDR1 SGHVS and CDR2 FNYEAQ. Germline trimming cut 1 base from V and 2 bases from J; bases unmatched to any gene: 4. CDR3 sequence reads: CASSLGTGGIAYEQYF. The CDR3 DNA is TGTGCCAGCAGCTTAGGGACAGGGGGCATTGCCTACGAGCAGTACTTC.

The rearrangement uses TRBV2 and TRBJ2-5; no definite D call. Per the germline V gene, CDR1 is SNHLY and CDR2 is FYNNEI. V was clipped by 7 bases and J by 5 bases, with 20 bases between them. The CDR3 has 15 residues. CDR3 residues: CASTPPRAGWETQYF. CDR3 in DNA: TGTGCCAGCACCCCGCCCCGTGCAGGTTGGGAGACCCAGTACTTC.

This clonotype was counted ten times or more. This chain uses TRBV6-2 or TRBV6-3 with TRBJ2-3; 13 bases match TRBD2. Trimming removed 5 bases from V and 5 bases from J; junction bases left unmatched: 4. Per the germline V gene, CDR1 is MNHEY and CDR2 is SVGEGT. The length of the CDR3 is 15 residues. CDR3 region: CASSPRLAGGDTQYF. The CDR3 nucleotides are TGTGCCAGCAGTCCCCGACTAGCGGGGGGAGATACGCAGTATTTT.

This clonotype has only a few counts. This CDR3 reads CAGSVRGGNTEAFF. CDR3 sequence (DNA): TGTGCCGGATCTGTTCGGGGGGGAAACACTGAAGCTTTCTTT. V and J are TRBV28 and TRBJ1-1; D may be TRBD1 (5 bases). The CDR3 spans 14 residues. The germline CDR1 and CDR2 sequences are MDHEN and SYDVKM. V lost 11 bases, J lost 2 bases, and 18 bases lay in between.